These 29 T cell receptor beta chains share one sample of origin, sequenced in a study of T cell repertoires in cytomegalovirus infection. MiXCR was run by TCRdb on the reads, yielding one entry per CDR3 protein. The data show over 100,000 distinct CDR3 sequences, 15% to 20% seen once. The source material was PBMCs. The origin of the receptors is a human donor in good health (CMV status not recorded). Some clones in this sample may be carry-over from other donors' samples.

This clonotype was found a few times. The gene calls are TRBV7-3 and TRBJ2-2, with 13 bases that match TRBD2. CDR1 is SGHTA and CDR2 is FQGTGA in the germline V gene. This CDR3 is 18 amino acids long. V trimming: 4 bases; J trimming: 4 bases; junction bases outside the gene matches: 9. The CDR3 sequence is CASSSPGLAGSGTGELFF. The CDR3 DNA sequence: TGTGCCAGCAGCTCTCCGGGACTAGCGGGGTCGGGCACCGGGGAGCTGTTTTTT.

The V gene is TRBV14, the J gene TRBJ2-4; D might be TRBD2 (6 bases). This CDR3 is 16 amino acids long. CDR1 and CDR2 (germline): SGHDN, FVKESK. V dropped 4 bases and J dropped 0 bases, with 13 bases sitting between them. The CDR3 region has the DNA TGTGCCAGCAGCCGAGCGACGGGGGTAGCCAAAAACATTCAGTACTTC. This encodes CASSRATGVAKNIQYF. Complete variable domain (other parts from reference TRBV14 and TRBJ2-4): EAGVTQFPSHSVIEKGQTVTLRCDPISGHDNLYWYRRVMGKEIKFLLHFVKESKQDESGMPNNRFLAERTGGTYSTLKVQPAELEDSGVYFCASSRATGVAKNIQYFGAGTRLSVL.

This clonotype was counted a single time. This chain connects TRBV9 to TRBJ1-1; D not resolved. The length of the CDR3 is 11 residues. Germline CDR1 is SGDLS and CDR2 is YYNGEE. The V end was cut by 4 bases, the J end by 8 bases, with 9 bases between. The CDR3 sequence: CASSPPPEAFF. The CDR3 DNA reads as TGTGCCAGCAGCCCCCCCCCCGAAGCTTTCTTT.

The sample holds many counts of this clonotype. V usage is TRBV7-2 and J usage is TRBJ1-6, with 8 bases fitting TRBD1. The length of the CDR3 is 14 residues. Losses at the gene ends were 5 bases for V and 10 bases for J; bases not matched to a gene: 7. The V gene's germline CDR1 is SGHTA and CDR2 FQGNSA. For the CDR3, the DNA is TGTGCCAGCAGCCACGACAGGGGAGTATCACCCCTCCACTTT. This gives the protein CASSHDRGVSPLHF.

This clonotype has only a few counts. This sequence joins TRBV2 and TRBJ1-1; D is unclear. The CDR3 is 13 residues long. CDR1 is SNHLY and CDR2 is FYNNEI in the germline V gene. The ends were cut back, 2 bases at V and 1 base at J, with 5 bases in the middle. CDR3 residues: CASSEYRNTEAFF. In DNA, the CDR3 is TGTGCCAGCAGTGAATACAGGAACACTGAAGCTTTCTTT.

This clonotype was found a few times. V is TRBV7-9 and J is TRBJ2-5; tentatively, D is TRBD2 (6 bases). V lost 6 bases and J 2 bases, leaving 10 bases between the germline ends. CDR3 size: 13 residues. Looked up from germline, CDR1 is SEHNR and CDR2 is FQNEAQ (reference sequence). CDR3: CASSWDCQETQYF. For the CDR3, the DNA is TGTGCCAGCAGTTGGGACTGTCAAGAGACCCAGTACTTC.

This clonotype occurred a few times. The chain has TRBV20-1 and TRBJ2-7; 11 bases are shared with TRBD2. Per germline, CDR1 DFQATT and CDR2 SNEGSKA (reference sequence). This CDR3 contains 15 residues. The J segment lost 3 bases and the V segment lost 0 bases, leaving 4 bases of the junction unmatched. CDR3 DNA sequence: TGCAGTGCTAGAGATCGACTAGCGGGGTTCTACGAGCAGTACTTC. It is translated as CSARDRLAGFYEQYF.

Many counts were recorded for this clonotype. The chain is built from TRBV10-3 and TRBJ2-2; D might be TRBD1 (6 bases). The CDR3 loop spans 12 amino acids. The germline V gene has CDR1 ENHRY and CDR2 SYGVKD. Deletions cut 10 bases from V and 3 bases from J, with 9 bases between. In nucleotides, the CDR3 is TGTGCCACAAACAGGGACACCGGGGAGCTGTTTTTT. It translates to CATNRDTGELFF.

In its sample, this clonotype was seen many times. This chain uses TRBV6-1 with TRBJ2-2; D gene unclear. Looked up from germline, CDR1 is MNHNS and CDR2 is SASEGT. The length of the CDR3 is 12 residues. Trimming removed 5 bases at V and 3 bases at J, with 4 bases between. In nucleotides, the CDR3 is TGTGCCAGCAGTTTCGACACCGGGGAGCTGTTTTTT. Translation gives CASSFDTGELFF.

This clonotype was detected a few times. V is TRBV2 and J is TRBJ1-4; D call uncertain. Germline V gene data show CDR1 as SNHLY and CDR2 as FYNNEI. The CDR3 sequence is 14 residues long. The V end was cut by 6 bases, the J end by 0 bases, with 8 bases between. The CDR3 spells CASRKASTNEKLFF. In DNA form, the CDR3 reads TGTGCCAGCAGAAAGGCCTCAACTAATGAAAAACTGTTTTTT. The complete variable domain, with remaining parts taken from reference TRBV2 and TRBJ1-4, reads EPEVTQTPSHQVTQMGQEVILRCVPISNHLYFYWYRQILGQKVEFLVSFYNNEISEKSEIFDDQFSVERPDGSNFTLKIRSTKLEDSAMYFCASRKASTNEKLFFGSGTQLSVL.

This chain's CDR3 is CSVNGGEAFF. The CDR3 nucleotides are TGCAGCGTTAATGGCGGGGAAGCTTTCTTT. The J gene is TRBJ1-1, the V gene TRBV29-1, with D hard to call. The V end was cut by 5 bases, the J end by 8 bases, with 9 bases between. Looked up from germline, CDR1 is SQVTM and CDR2 is ANQGSEA. The CDR3 length is 10 residues.

In this sample, this clonotype turned up many times. The V and J genes are TRBV7-2 and TRBJ1-2; D call uncertain. Trimming pared 4 bases from V and 4 bases from J, leaving 10 bases between. CDR1 is SGHTA and CDR2 is FQGNSA in the germline V gene. This CDR3 has 13 amino acids. The CDR3 sequence is CASSSEVFYGYTF. The CDR3 nucleotides read TGTGCCAGCAGCTCGGAGGTGTTCTATGGCTACACCTTC.

V is TRBV28 and J is TRBJ1-2; TRBD1 is a possible D gene (6 bases). The CDR3 extends over 13 amino acids. V was trimmed by 3 bases and J by 8 bases, leaving 13 bases between them. The germline CDR1 and CDR2 sequences are MDHEN and SYDVKM. CDR3 sequence: CASSLDSARGYTF. The DNA for the CDR3 is TGTGCCAGCAGTTTGGACAGCGCTAGGGGCTACACCTTC.

This clonotype appeared a few times. At one of its ends the junction is not consistent with the germline gene, which may arise from a read error. The chain is built from TRBV7-7 and TRBJ2-7; maybe TRBD1 (6 bases). The length of the CDR3 is 14 residues. Germline assignment: CDR1 SSHAT and CDR2 FNYEAQ (reference sequence). The CDR3 DNA reads as TGTGCTAGCAGCTTAGCGCTAGGGGACAACGAGCAGTACTTC. It encodes CASSLALGDNEQYF.

This clonotype has ten or more counts. The V and J genes are TRBV6-2 or TRBV6-3 and TRBJ2-7; perhaps TRBD2 as D (8 bases). V lost 6 bases to trimming and J lost 1 base, with 16 bases between them. Per germline, CDR1 MNHEY and CDR2 SVGEGT. The CDR3 is made up of 15 amino acids. This chain's CDR3 is CASRPGGTVSYEQYF. Written as DNA, the CDR3 is TGTGCCAGCAGACCGGGAGGGACAGTATCCTACGAGCAGTACTTC.

The V call is TRBV5-1, the J call TRBJ2-1; a possible D gene is TRBD1 (5 bases). This CDR3 region has 17 residues. V was shortened by 0 bases and J by 8 bases, with 21 bases between the two germline ends. The germline V gene has CDR1 SGHRS and CDR2 YFSETQ. For the CDR3, the DNA is TGCGCCAGCAGCTTGGCGTTAAGGACATTGGTCATCCATGAGCAGTTCTTC. As protein: CASSLALRTLVIHEQFF. Using reference TRBV5-1 and TRBJ2-1 for the parts outside the CDR3, the full variable domain is KAGVTQTPRYLIKTRGQQVTLSCSPISGHRSVSWYQQTPGQGLQFLFEYFSETQRNKGNFPGRFSGRQFSNSRSEMNVSTLELGDSALYLCASSLALRTLVIHEQFFGPGTRLTVL.

As concerns this clonotype: A much larger clone lies one base from this, so it may be a read error. This CDR3 reads CASSYWADRANEAFF. CDR3 DNA: TGTGCCAGCAGTTACTGGGCGGACAGGGCTAATGAAGCTTTCTTT. The rearrangement links TRBV6-5 to TRBJ1-1; TRBD1 aligns across 8 bases. Unmatched junction bases numbered 8, after V lost 1 base and J lost 7 bases. Germline CDR1 reads MNHEY; CDR2 reads SVGAGI. CDR3 length: 15 amino acids.

This clonotype was found many times. V and J are TRBV6-2 or TRBV6-3 and TRBJ1-1; no clear D. Trimming stripped 7 bases from V and 0 bases from J, with 12 bases between. The V gene's germline CDR1 is MNHEY and CDR2 SVGEGT. The CDR3 contains 14 residues. The CDR3 region is CASKLRAMNTEAFF. CDR3 bases: TGTGCCAGCAAACTGAGGGCGATGAACACTGAAGCTTTCTTT.

The V call is TRBV2, the J call TRBJ1-4; D is ambiguous. The CDR3 totals 13 residues. From germline, CDR1 is SNHLY and CDR2 FYNNEI. Between the trimmed V and J ends, which lost 0 bases and 16 bases, there was a span of 15 bases. CDR3 DNA sequence: TGTGCCAGCAGTGAAGCGCTTAGAGACCCGCCGTTTTTT. Its translation: CASSEALRDPPFF.

V and J are TRBV6-5 and TRBJ2-3, with TRBD2 as a possible D gene (6 bases). Germline CDR1 is MNHEY and CDR2 is SVGAGI. V lost 4 bases and J lost 2, with 16 bases in between. The CDR3 runs to 16 residues. CDR3 DNA sequence: TGTGCCAGCAGTTCCGGACTACGAAGTCTCACAGATACGCAGTATTTT. Amino acids: CASSSGLRSLTDTQYF.

A note on this clonotype: A much more abundant neighbour one base away suggests this may be a read error. The rearrangement uses TRBV20-1 and TRBJ2-5; 9 nucleotides match TRBD2. The germline V gene has CDR1 DFQATT and CDR2 SNEGSKA (reference sequence). The CDR3 consists of 15 residues. CDR3: CGARKSGGIQETQYF. The CDR3 DNA is TGCGGTGCTAGAAAAAGCGGGGGGATACAAGAGACCCAGTACTTC.

Sample share makes this clonotype medium-sized (0.01 to 0.1%). The chain links TRBV7-6 to TRBJ2-1, with TRBD2 matching over 10 bases. Trimming took 1 base from V and 8 from J; bases not matched to a gene: 8. CDR3 length equals 16 residues. Germline lookup yields CDR1 SGHVS and CDR2 FNYEAQ. CDR3 nucleotide sequence: TGTGCCAGCAGCTTAGGAACAGCGGGGGGGCTATATGAGCAGTTCTTC. Translation: CASSLGTAGGLYEQFF.

This clonotype has ten or more counts. The CDR3 reads CASSLQGRNTEAFF. The CDR3 DNA follows: TGTGCCAGCAGCCTACAGGGAAGGAACACTGAAGCTTTCTTT. The chain is built from TRBV7-2 and TRBJ1-1, with D perhaps matching TRBD1 (6 bases). The V and J ends lost 5 bases and 1 base respectively, with 11 bases between them. The CDR3 runs to 14 residues. The germline gives CDR1 SGHTA, CDR2 FQGNSA.

The sample holds many counts of this clonotype. The chain employs TRBV25-1 and TRBJ2-1; no definite D call. Germline assignment: CDR1 MGHDK and CDR2 SYGVNS. Trimming cost V 7 bases and J 0 bases, with 7 bases left between them. The CDR3 is 13 amino acids. The CDR3 DNA reads as TGTGCCAGCACAGCGAGCTCCTACAATGAGCAGTTCTTC. Amino acids: CASTASSYNEQFF.

The chain couples TRBV27 to TRBJ1-1; 10 nucleotides agree with TRBD1. The V and J ends lost 3 bases and 0 bases, in that order; junction bases with no gene match: 7. The germline V gene encodes CDR1 MNHEY and CDR2 SMNVEV (reference sequence). CDR3 size: 17 residues. The CDR3 bases are TGTGCCAGCAGTTTGACGGGACAGGGGCCGATGAACACTGAAGCTTTCTTT. This translates into CASSLTGQGPMNTEAFF.

V and J are TRBV6-2 or TRBV6-3 and TRBJ2-1, with D possibly called TRBD1 or TRBD2 (5 bases each). V dropped 6 bases and J dropped 9 bases, with 12 bases sitting between them. In germline, CDR1 is MNHEY, CDR2 SVGEGT. The CDR3 has 12 amino acids. CDR3: CASRSKRGEQFF. The DNA of the CDR3 is TGTGCCAGCAGGTCGAAGAGGGGTGAGCAGTTCTTC.

V is TRBV20-1 and J is TRBJ1-1; D might be TRBD1 (5 bases). Trimming stripped 6 bases from V and 1 base from J, with 9 bases between. From germline, CDR1 is DFQATT and CDR2 SNEGSKA (reference sequence). The CDR3 is made up of 12 amino acids. CDR3 coding DNA: TGCAGTGCCCGGGACCCGAACACTGAAGCTTTCTTT. This sequence encodes CSARDPNTEAFF.

J is TRBJ1-1 and V is TRBV10-3; no definite D call. Trimming removed 4 bases from V and 6 bases from J, with 12 bases in between. This CDR3 contains 13 residues. The germline CDR1 and CDR2 sequences are ENHRY and SYGVKD. The DNA for the CDR3 is TGTGCCATCAGTGCCGTGGGTAGCTCTGAAGCTTTCTTT. Translation: CAISAVGSSEAFF.

This CDR3 reads CASRTAEGYYGYTF. CDR3 DNA: TGTGCCAGCAGAACGGCAGAGGGGTACTATGGCTACACCTTC. This chain uses TRBV28 with TRBJ1-2; possibly TRBD1 for D (5 bases). V was trimmed by 6 bases and J by 3 bases, leaving 14 bases between them. Germline values: CDR1 MDHEN, CDR2 SYDVKM. The CDR3 totals 14 residues.